A single sample is the source of the 4 T cell receptor beta chains below, sequenced in a study of blood T cells in healthy people across ages. The use of a sample-barcoded 5' primer and a J-beta primer mix characterized a second PCR of about 6 to 11 cycles. TCRdb analysed the 5' RACE reads with MiXCR anew, one entry per CDR3 protein. In the table there are hundreds of thousands of distinct CDR3 sequences, roughly 47% of which are singletons. The sequenced sample consisted of blood. These receptors all stem from a woman aged 60-75 years in good health.

This sequence joins TRBV4-3 and TRBJ2-7; TRBD1 might be the D (7 bases). The CDR3 contains 14 residues. Trimming pared 0 bases from V and 7 bases from J, leaving 13 bases between. Germline CDR1 is LGHNA and CDR2 is YSLEER. The CDR3 is CASSQDVAGGEQYF. In DNA, the CDR3 is TGCGCCAGCAGCCAAGACGTGGCAGGGGGGGAGCAGTACTTC.

This chain connects TRBV24-1 to TRBJ1-5, with 7 bases lining up with TRBD1. J gave up 0 bases and V 11 bases, and 3 bases lay outside the gene matches. The CDR3 spans 13 residues. Germline CDR1 is KGHDR and CDR2 is SFDVKD. The CDR3: CAKGAYSNQPQHF. In nucleotides, the CDR3 is TGTGCCAAGGGGGCTTATAGCAATCAGCCCCAGCATTTT.

Many counts were recorded for this clonotype. The chain links TRBV4-3 to TRBJ2-7; perhaps TRBD1 as D (6 bases). Trimming took off 3 bases at V and 1 base at J, with 7 bases between the two ends. The germline V gene has CDR1 LGHNA and CDR2 YSLEER. This CDR3 spans 13 amino acids. CDR3 protein: CASSHTGSYEQYF. CDR3 nucleotide sequence: TGCGCCAGCAGCCATACAGGGTCCTACGAGCAGTACTTC.

Comment on this clonotype: Being one base from a much bigger clone, this may be a read error. The CDR3: CAGSIRGGQSYNEQFF. The CDR3 DNA reads TGTGCCGGTAGTATACGAGGGGGGCAATCCTACAATGAGCAGTTCTTC. V usage is TRBV19 and J usage is TRBJ2-1; D possibly matches TRBD1 or TRBD2 (6 bases each). Per germline, CDR1 LNHDA and CDR2 SQIVND (reference sequence). This CDR3 is built from 16 residues.